Shown below are 20 T cell receptor beta chains from a single sample sequenced in a study of shared clonotypes between healthy human individuals. Repertoires were generated with immunoSEQ multiplex PCR, while TCRdb's copy carries only in-frame clones and drops some. The data hold approximately 1,000,000 clones, with around three quarters observed a single time. Sequencing input: memory CD4+ T cells from PBMCs. The subset: CD45RA-negative fraction. The receptors were sampled from a man aged 18 to 30 in good health. Some clones in this sample may be carry-over from other donors' samples.

The rearrangement uses TRBV9 and TRBJ2-1; D unresolved. The germline CDR1 and CDR2 sequences are SGDLS and YYNGEE. The CDR3 has 14 amino acids. The V end was cut by 0 bases, the J end by 4 bases, with 8 bases between. This CDR3 is CASSVVAHYNEQFF. The CDR3 DNA follows: TGTGCCAGCAGCGTAGTTGCCCATTACAATGAGCAGTTCTTC.

The J gene is TRBJ2-7, the V gene TRBV30; D ambiguous. CDR3 length equals 12 residues. The germline gives CDR1 GTSNPN, CDR2 SVGIG (reference sequence). Trimming pared 5 bases from V and 2 bases from J, leaving 10 bases between. CDR3 coding DNA: TGTGCCTGGCTCCGGGTACCCTACGAGCAGTACTTC. Translating gives CAWLRVPYEQYF.

The chain joins TRBV28 to TRBJ2-7; no clear D. There are 11 residues in the CDR3. The germline V and J ends were trimmed by 7 bases and 3 bases, with 7 bases remaining between them. Germline CDR1 reads MDHEN; CDR2 reads SYDVKM. In DNA, the CDR3 is TGTGCCAGCACCATAGACTACGAGCAGTACTTC. The encoded protein is CASTIDYEQYF.

This clone was seen once. J is TRBJ2-3 and V is TRBV6-6, with TRBD1 identical over 8 bases. Germline lookup yields CDR1 MNHNY and CDR2 SVGAGI (reference sequence). The length of the CDR3 is 14 residues. V trimming: 6 bases; J trimming: 2 bases; junction bases outside the gene matches: 4. The CDR3 DNA is TGTGCCAGCAGATCGACAGGGGCCACAGATACGCAGTATTTT. Its protein is CASRSTGATDTQYF.

The chain employs TRBV6-1 and TRBJ2-7; the match to TRBD2 covers 7 bases. The J segment lost 4 bases and the V segment lost 2 bases, leaving 8 bases of the junction unmatched. The CDR3 covers 15 residues. Germline V gene sequence: CDR1 MNHNS, CDR2 SASEGT. For the CDR3, the DNA is TGTGCCAGCAGTGAAACGGGTAGTAGCGGGTACGAGCAGTACTTC. The encoded protein is CASSETGSSGYEQYF.

The chain combines TRBV6-5 with TRBJ2-5; the D is unclear. CDR1 MNHEY and CDR2 SVGAGI come from the germline V gene. V shed 8 bases and J shed 7 bases, with 8 bases lying between them. The CDR3 runs 10 residues. CDR3 amino acids: CASGRRTQYF. In DNA, the CDR3 is TGTGCCAGCGGCCGACGGACCCAGTACTTC.

The rearrangement links TRBV7-2 to TRBJ1-2; TRBD1 aligns across 12 bases. The CDR3 has 15 amino acids. CDR1 is SGHTA, CDR2 FQGNSA, per germline. After removal of 4 bases from V and 3 bases from J, the junction contained 3 bases not matched to a gene. CDR3 in DNA: TGTGCCAGCAGCTCGGGGACAGGGGGCTACTATGGCTACACCTTC. This codes for CASSSGTGGYYGYTF.

This clone was observed once. The V gene is TRBV5-1, the J gene TRBJ2-5; 9 bases are shared with TRBD2. The CDR3 has 14 residues. V trimming: 4 bases; J trimming: 5 bases; junction bases outside the gene matches: 6. Per the germline V gene, CDR1 is SGHRS and CDR2 is YFSETQ. In nucleotides, the CDR3 is TGCGCCAGCAGCCAGGGGACTAGCTCGGAGACCCAGTACTTC. It specifies CASSQGTSSETQYF.

The chain recombines TRBV27 with TRBJ2-1; the match to TRBD2 covers 11 bases. The CDR3 length is 16 residues. Per the germline V gene, CDR1 is MNHEY and CDR2 is SMNVEV (reference sequence). With 4 bases clipped from V and 6 bases from J, the junction kept 8 bases outside the gene matches. Here the CDR3 DNA reads TGTGCCAGCAGTTCCCCGGGTAGCGGGAGGGCCAATGAGCAGTTCTTC. This translates into CASSSPGSGRANEQFF.

The chain uses TRBV7-9 and TRBJ1-2; 8 bases align to TRBD1. V was pared by 4 bases and J by 7 bases, with 8 bases of the junction left unmatched. Looked up from germline, CDR1 is SEHNR and CDR2 is FQNEAQ (reference sequence). CDR3 length: 14 residues. The CDR3 DNA follows: TGTGCCAGCAGCTCATTTGGACAGGGACGTGGCTACACCTTC. This codes for CASSSFGQGRGYTF. Complete variable domain (other parts from reference TRBV7-9 and TRBJ1-2): DTGVSQNPRHKITKRGQNVTFRCDPISEHNRLYWYRQTLGQGPEFLTYFQNEAQLEKSRLLSDRFSAERPKGSFSTLEIQRTEQGDSAMYLCASSSFGQGRGYTFGSGTRLTVV.

This clone was seen more than once but under ten times. The chain has TRBV5-1 and TRBJ2-7; D is possibly TRBD1 (6 bases). There are 15 residues in the CDR3. Germline CDR1 and CDR2: SGHRS and YFSETQ. The germline V and J ends were trimmed by 2 bases and 0 bases, with 12 bases remaining between them. The CDR3 sequence: CASSLGTRSSYEQYF. The CDR3 DNA reads as TGCGCCAGCAGCTTAGGGACAAGGAGCTCCTACGAGCAGTACTTC.

V gene TRBV10-3 combines with J gene TRBJ1-2, with D maybe TRBD1 (5 bases). The V gene lost 6 bases and the J gene lost 0 bases, with 14 bases spanning the gap. The germline gives CDR1 ENHRY, CDR2 SYGVKD. This CDR3 has 15 residues. In nucleotides, the CDR3 is TGTGCCATCAGGAAGACAGCCCCTTCTAACTATGGCTACACCTTC. It yields the protein CAIRKTAPSNYGYTF.

The chain has TRBV5-1 and TRBJ1-1; 7 positions match TRBD1. Per germline, CDR1 SGHRS and CDR2 YFSETQ. The length of the CDR3 is 14 residues. With 4 bases clipped from V and 1 base from J, the junction kept 4 bases outside the gene matches. The DNA for the CDR3 is TGCGCCAGCAGCGGAGGGACAGAGAACACTGAAGCTTTCTTT. Translating gives CASSGGTENTEAFF. The whole variable domain, filled in from reference TRBV5-1 and TRBJ1-1, reads KAGVTQTPRYLIKTRGQQVTLSCSPISGHRSVSWYQQTPGQGLQFLFEYFSETQRNKGNFPGRFSGRQFSNSRSEMNVSTLELGDSALYLCASSGGTENTEAFFGQGTRLTVV.

The rearrangement uses TRBV10-3 and TRBJ2-7; 7 bases are shared with TRBD1. Germline CDR1 and CDR2: ENHRY and SYGVKD. The V and J ends lost 2 bases and 4 bases, in that order; junction bases with no gene match: 2. This CDR3 is 13 amino acids long. In DNA form, the CDR3 reads TGTGCCATCAGTGAGACAGGGGTATACGAGCAGTACTTC. The encoded protein is CAISETGVYEQYF.

This clone was observed at least ten times. V gene TRBV6-1 combines with J gene TRBJ2-7, with 9 bases lining up with TRBD1. The V gene's germline CDR1 is MNHNS and CDR2 SASEGT. Trimming cost V 3 bases and J 0 bases; bases outside gene matches: 6. CDR3 length: 16 residues. This chain's CDR3 is CASSDRGQGSSYEQYF. Here the CDR3 DNA reads TGTGCCAGCAGTGATCGGGGACAGGGTAGCTCCTACGAGCAGTACTTC.

The DNA for the CDR3 is TGCGCCAGCAGCCCATTAACGGACAGGGACGGTAATGAAAAACTGTTTTTT. It encodes CASSPLTDRDGNEKLFF. The chain is built from TRBV4-1 and TRBJ1-4, with TRBD1 identical over 8 bases. CDR3 length equals 17 residues. Germline V gene sequence: CDR1 MGHRA, CDR2 YSYEKL. The trim removed 4 bases at V and 4 bases at J, leaving 11 bases unmatched.

V is TRBV10-3 and J is TRBJ1-2; 9 bases are a match to TRBD1. The CDR3 spans 15 residues. Germline CDR1 and CDR2: ENHRY and SYGVKD. The V gene end was trimmed by 3 bases and the J gene end by 8 bases; junction bases not matched to a gene: 10. The CDR3 DNA reads as TGTGCCATCAGTGATAGAGGACAGGGGACTGGCGGCTACACCTTC. Its translation: CAISDRGQGTGGYTF.

Points on this clone: Germline and junction disagree at one end, which may indicate a read error. The chain recombines TRBV10-3 with TRBJ1-1; D perhaps matches TRBD1 (5 bases). The CDR3 spans 14 residues. CDR1 is ENHRY and CDR2 is SYGVKD in the germline V gene. In DNA form, the CDR3 reads TGTGCCAGCAGTGAAGTGACGGGGGTAGCTGAAGCTTTCTTT. Its translation is CASSEVTGVAEAFF.

The V call is TRBV28, the J call TRBJ2-1; D not resolved. The V end lost 4 bases, the J end lost 8 bases, and 6 bases lay between the germline ends. CDR3 size: 11 residues. Per germline, CDR1 MDHEN and CDR2 SYDVKM. For the CDR3, the DNA is TGTGCCAGCAGTTCTTGGGATGAGCAGTTCTTC. Residues: CASSSWDEQFF.

CDR3 nucleotide sequence: TGTGCCAGCAGTGTATCGGGACAGCCCTACGAGCAGTACTTC. It encodes CASSVSGQPYEQYF. The rearrangement links TRBV6-1 to TRBJ2-7; 7 nucleotides align to TRBD1. Trimming removed 4 bases from V and 2 bases from J; junction bases left unmatched: 5. CDR3 length: 14 amino acids. CDR1 and CDR2 (germline): MNHNS, SASEGT.